Sequencing of this TCR beta chain was carried out in a study of response to subunit inactivated influenza vaccine. Notes on the study in general: The authors suggested that every seasonal influenza vaccination recruits few new T cells.

This clonotype was seen repeatedly, ten times or more. No antigen is known for it. TCRdb re-called the RT-PCR reads with MiXCR, one entry per CDR3 protein. Of 750,000 to 850,000 distinct CDR3 sequences listed, about 18% were seen once; the top ten hold about 11%. With 8 bases clipped from V and 4 bases from J, the junction kept 5 bases outside the gene matches. Germline CDR1 is SGHVS and CDR2 is FQNEAQ. The CDR3 runs 13 residues. V gene TRBV7-8 combines with J gene TRBJ2-1, with 7 bases fitting TRBD1. This material consisted of PBMCs from blood, taken around 5 days after vaccination. This TCR came from a man between 50 and 59 years old who received an inactivated influenza vaccine. CDR3 nucleotides: TGTGCCAGCGGACAGGAAAGTTACAATGAGCAGTTCTTC. It yields the protein CASGQESYNEQFF.